These 11 T cell receptor beta chains were sequenced from one sample in a study of quantifying T cell responses using KT2 cells. Across the whole study: Reverse transcription used primers in the TCR alpha and beta constant regions.

The cDNA 3' end received a ligated oligonucleotide with a UMI. The first PCR ran 4 to 5 cycles with an equimolar RC1.1 and RC1.2 beta primer mix. TCRdb reprocessed the UMI-ligation and nested PCR reads via MiXCR and lists one record per CDR3 protein. The sample lists 42,000 or so distinct CDR3 sequences, over 15% occurring once. The sample taken for sequencing was PBMCs spiked with cells of the T cell clone KT2. The source of these receptors is a human donor.

V is TRBV6-2 or TRBV6-3 and J is TRBJ2-1, with D maybe TRBD2 (6 bases). Trimming pared 2 bases from V and 4 bases from J, leaving 18 bases between. Germline CDR1 is MNHEY and CDR2 is SVGEGT. CDR3 size: 17 residues. As DNA, the CDR3 is TGTGCCAGCAGTTACGACGCCGGGAGAGTAGTTTACAATGAGCAGTTCTTC. Amino acid sequence: CASSYDAGRVVYNEQFF.

The rearrangement joins TRBV18 to TRBJ1-5, with D unresolved. The CDR3 covers 13 residues. Looked up from germline, CDR1 is KGHSH and CDR2 is LQKENI. V was clipped by 3 bases and J by 3 bases, with 6 bases between them. CDR3 sequence reads: CASSPSDNQPQHF. The CDR3 region has the DNA TGTGCCAGCTCACCGTCGGACAATCAGCCCCAGCATTTT.

The chain couples TRBV23-1 to TRBJ2-2; 10 bases match TRBD2. TRBV23-1 is recorded as an ORF, its role being uncertain. V was clipped by 4 bases and J by 6 bases; unmatched bases: 8. This CDR3 spans 16 amino acids. The CDR3 bases are TGCGCCAGCAGTCGAGCTAGCGGGAGTGGGGCCGGGGAGCTGTTTTTT. Translation: CASSRASGSGAGELFF.

This clonotype was observed at least ten times. The chain is built from TRBV4-2 and TRBJ2-1, with D perhaps TRBD1 (5 bases). This CDR3 region has 15 residues. The V gene lost 0 bases and the J gene lost 5 bases, with 11 bases spanning the gap. The germline V gene encodes CDR1 LGHNA and CDR2 YNFKEQ. This CDR3 is CASSQDGQGDNEQFF. CDR3 nucleotides: TGTGCCAGCAGCCAAGATGGCCAGGGTGACAATGAGCAGTTCTTC.

This clonotype was seen repeatedly, ten times or more. The chain recombines TRBV7-2 with TRBJ2-4; D possibly corresponds to TRBD2 (5 bases). Trimming shortened V by 2 bases and J by 8 bases, and 10 bases separated the two germline ends. The CDR3 consists of 13 residues. The V gene's germline CDR1 is SGHTA and CDR2 FQGNSA. CDR3 protein: CASSLYEGYIQYF. CDR3 bases: TGTGCCAGCAGCTTATATGAGGGATACATTCAGTACTTC. Combining the CDR3 with reference TRBV7-2 and TRBJ2-4 gives the whole variable domain GAGVSQSPSNKVTEKGKDVELRCDPISGHTALYWYRQSLGQGLEFLIYFQGNSAPDKSGLPSDRFSAERTGGSVSTLTIQRTQQEDSAVYLCASSLYEGYIQYFGAGTRLSVL.

The V call is TRBV6-5, the J call TRBJ1-4; D may be TRBD1 (6 bases). The V gene's germline CDR1 is MNHEY and CDR2 SVGAGI. V dropped 0 bases and J dropped 10 bases, with 21 bases sitting between them. The CDR3 extends over 17 amino acids. The CDR3 sequence: CASSYSTLTGGERKLFF. CDR3 bases: TGTGCCAGCAGTTACTCCACCCTGACAGGTGGAGAGAGAAAACTGTTTTTT.

The chain has TRBV12-3 or TRBV12-4 and TRBJ2-7; 12 bases match TRBD1. This CDR3 region has 15 residues. Unmatched junction bases numbered 5, after V lost 3 bases and J lost 5 bases. The CDR3 protein is CASSFSGTGGDEQYF. In DNA, the CDR3 is TGTGCCAGCAGTTTCTCCGGGACAGGGGGCGACGAGCAGTACTTC.

The DNA for the CDR3 is TGTGCCAGCAGCTCCGGTGGAGCTAATGAAAAACTGTTTTTT. It specifies CASSSGGANEKLFF. The rearrangement joins TRBV7-2 to TRBJ1-4, with D unresolved. This CDR3 comprises 14 residues. Trimming cost V 4 bases and J 3 bases, with 9 bases left between them. CDR1 is SGHTA and CDR2 is FQGNSA in the germline V gene.

This clonotype has just a few counts. J is TRBJ2-1 and V is TRBV15, with a weak D call TRBD1 (5 bases). The CDR3 loop spans 12 amino acids. With 4 bases removed from V and 7 bases from J, the gap between germline ends came to 8 bases. Germline-derived CDR1 and CDR2 are LNHNV and YYDKDF (reference sequence). The CDR3 is CATSNHRNEQFF. CDR3 coding DNA: TGTGCCACCAGCAATCACAGGAATGAGCAGTTCTTC.

This clonotype was picked up a small number of times. The gene calls are TRBV18 and TRBJ1-1; D gene uncertain. This CDR3 region has 14 residues. The germline gives CDR1 KGHSH, CDR2 LQKENI. The V gene lost 2 bases and the J gene lost 0 bases, with 7 bases spanning the gap. In nucleotides, the CDR3 is TGTGCCAGCTCACCATCCTGGGTGAACACTGAAGCTTTCTTT. Residues: CASSPSWVNTEAFF.

The V and J genes are TRBV5-4 and TRBJ2-7; D might be TRBD1 or TRBD2, each matching 5 bases. V gave up 0 bases and J gave up 0 bases, with 10 bases separating them. Germline assignment: CDR1 SGHNT and CDR2 YYREEE (reference sequence). This CDR3 has 15 amino acids. The CDR3 bases are TGTGCCAGCAGCTTGGCGCCGGGACCCTCCTACGAGCAGTACTTC. Translation: CASSLAPGPSYEQYF.